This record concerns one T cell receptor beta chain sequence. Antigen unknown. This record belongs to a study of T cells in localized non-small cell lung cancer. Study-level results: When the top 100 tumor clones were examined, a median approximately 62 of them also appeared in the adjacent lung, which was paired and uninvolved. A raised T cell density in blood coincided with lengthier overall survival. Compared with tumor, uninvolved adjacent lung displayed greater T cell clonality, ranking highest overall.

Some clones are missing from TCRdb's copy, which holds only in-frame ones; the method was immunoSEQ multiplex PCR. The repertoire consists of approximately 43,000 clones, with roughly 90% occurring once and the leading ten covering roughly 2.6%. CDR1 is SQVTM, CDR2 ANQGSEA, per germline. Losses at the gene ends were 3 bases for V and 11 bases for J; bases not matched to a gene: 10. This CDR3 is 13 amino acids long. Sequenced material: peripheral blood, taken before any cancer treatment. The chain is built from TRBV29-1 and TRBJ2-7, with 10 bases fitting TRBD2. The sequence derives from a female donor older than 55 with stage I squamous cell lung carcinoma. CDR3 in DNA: TGCAGCGTTGAGGGGCTAGCGGGAGAGGATAAGTACTTC. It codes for CSVEGLAGEDKYF.